The 3 T cell receptor beta chains reported below all come from one sample, sequenced in a study of cytomegalovirus exposure and HLA in healthy donors. The repertoire was sequenced with immunoSEQ multiplex PCR; TCRdb's copy has only in-frame clones and lacks some. The top ten clones hold 0.78% of a sample with tens of thousands of clones, approximately 96% of them seen once. Sequences were obtained from PBMCs. These receptors were collected from a man younger than 35 in good health and CMV-seronegative.

This chain links TRBV10-1 with TRBJ2-1; TRBD2 matches at 7 bases. CDR1 WNHNN and CDR2 SYGVQD come from the germline V gene (reference sequence). Trimming at V came to 4 bases and at J to 4 bases, leaving 7 bases not matched to a gene. The CDR3 is made up of 15 amino acids. The CDR3 DNA reads as TGCGCCAGCAGTGGCCGGAGGCGGGAGTACAATGAGCAGTTCTTC. This encodes CASSGRRREYNEQFF.

The chain carries TRBV13 and TRBJ2-7, with 8 bases matching TRBD2. The CDR3 loop spans 15 amino acids. Germline V gene lookup returns CDR1 PRHDT and CDR2 FYEKMQ (reference sequence). Unmatched junction bases numbered 4, after V lost 0 bases and J lost 3 bases. CDR3 sequence: CASSLGLSGDYEQYF. The CDR3 bases are TGTGCCAGCAGCTTAGGCCTTAGCGGGGACTACGAGCAGTACTTC. Filled out from reference TRBV13 and TRBJ2-7, the complete variable domain reads AAGVIQSPRHLIKEKRETATLKCYPIPRHDTVYWYQQGPGQDPQFLISFYEKMQSDKGSIPDRFSAQQFSDYHSELNMSSLELGDSALYFCASSLGLSGDYEQYFGPGTRLTVT.

The rearrangement joins TRBV27 to TRBJ1-3, with 10 bases aligning to TRBD1. The CDR3 length is 15 residues. CDR1 is MNHEY, CDR2 SMNVEV, per germline (reference sequence). V lost 2 bases and J lost 2; bases outside the gene matches: 0. The CDR3 loop is CASSLGTGAGNTIYF. DNA of the CDR3: TGTGCCAGCAGTTTAGGGACAGGGGCTGGAAACACCATATATTTT.